The TCR beta chain described here comes from a study of metastatic and nonmetastatic thyroid tumors. In its sample, this clone ranks as medium-sized. Patients were all untreated before their thyroid surgery. Germline V lookup: CDR1 GTSNPN, CDR2 SVGIG (reference sequence). Trimming stripped 5 bases from V and 3 bases from J, with 11 bases between. The CDR3 covers 13 residues. MiXCR re-clonotyped the PCR reads for TCRdb. The table shows tens of thousands of clones, with approximately 24% occurring only once. The chain is built from TRBV30 and TRBJ1-3; no firm D call. The sequence was obtained from a male donor with papillary thyroid cancer or a benign thyroid nodule (not recorded which). Some clones in this sample may be carry-over from other donors' samples. The sequenced sample consisted of blood. The CDR3 nucleotides read TGTGCCTGGGGCATATCGGTTGGAAACACCATATATTTT. Protein sequence: CAWGISVGNTIYF.